The 19 T cell receptor beta chains given below trace back to one sample, sequenced in a study of vaccination and CD4 T cells after COVID-19. The sample's treatment: approximately 10-day PBMC culture with coronavirus spike peptide pools or control peptides (ViraFEST assay). An Oncomine TCR Beta short-read assay was used to sequence the DNA from cultured CD4+ T cells. A single record per CDR3 protein comes from TCRdb applying MiXCR to the PCR reads. The data contain just under 20,000 distinct CDR3 sequences, approximately 67% of them singletons. The antigens these receptors bind are not known. Material: CD4+ T cells from blood, cultured in vitro. The receptors here all came from a human donor who had recovered from COVID-19.

The chain links TRBV30 to TRBJ1-5; D is unclear. The V gene's germline CDR1 is GTSNPN and CDR2 SVGIG (reference sequence). The CDR3 totals 14 residues. Trimming shortened V by 2 bases and J by 0 bases, and 8 bases separated the two germline ends. The CDR3 loop reads CAWSRQFSNQPQHF. CDR3 coding DNA: TGTGCCTGGAGTCGACAATTTAGCAATCAGCCCCAGCATTTT.

This chain uses TRBV7-9 with TRBJ1-5, with D perhaps matching TRBD1 (5 bases). Germline lookup yields CDR1 SEHNR and CDR2 FQNEAQ (reference sequence). CDR3 length: 16 residues. With 2 bases removed from V and 10 bases from J, the gap between germline ends came to 21 bases. In nucleotides, the CDR3 is TGTGCCAGCAGCTTATCCGGTGGGGCCGGGGTGGGACCCCAGCATTTT. Translating it yields CASSLSGGAGVGPQHF.

The chain has TRBV20-1 and TRBJ2-7, with a possible D match to TRBD1 (6 bases). V was clipped by 1 base and J by 7 bases, with 14 bases between them. The germline gives CDR1 DFQATT, CDR2 SNEGSKA (reference sequence). The CDR3 consists of 13 residues. The CDR3 coding sequence is TGCAGTGCTAGAGTTCCGACAGGAATGGAGCAGTACTTC. Encoded protein: CSARVPTGMEQYF.

The rearrangement uses TRBV28 and TRBJ1-1; D gene uncertain. The CDR3 extends over 12 amino acids. Germline loops: CDR1 MDHEN, CDR2 SYDVKM. V shed 6 bases and J shed 8 bases, with 13 bases lying between them. The CDR3 coding sequence is TGTGCCAGCAGGGAGCCCAGGATCGAAGCTTTCTTT. Translation: CASREPRIEAFF.

This chain connects TRBV7-2 to TRBJ1-6; D not resolved. V was cut by 5 bases and J by 3 bases, with 14 bases left in between. Germline V gives CDR1 SGHTA, CDR2 FQGNSA. The CDR3 sequence is 16 residues long. The CDR3, as DNA: TGTGCCAGCAGCCCCGGTTCGAGGAGCTATAATTCACCCCTCCACTTT. This sequence encodes CASSPGSRSYNSPLHF.

The chain has TRBV30 and TRBJ1-2; D may be TRBD1 (5 bases). V dropped 1 base and J dropped 3 bases, with 9 bases sitting between them. This CDR3 contains 13 residues. The V gene's germline CDR1 is GTSNPN and CDR2 SVGIG (reference sequence). This chain's CDR3 is CAWSAGFHYGYTF. As DNA, the CDR3 is TGTGCCTGGAGTGCAGGGTTTCACTATGGCTACACCTTC.

The CDR3 loop is CASSFGGGGNEQFF. The DNA of the CDR3 is TGCGCCAGCAGCTTCGGGGGAGGGGGCAATGAGCAGTTCTTC. The rearrangement uses TRBV5-1 and TRBJ2-1; possibly TRBD2 for D (7 bases). From germline, CDR1 is SGHRS and CDR2 YFSETQ. Trimming left V 2 bases short and J 6 bases short, with 12 bases between. The length of the CDR3 is 14 residues.

The chain combines TRBV20-1 with TRBJ2-3, with TRBD1 matching 7 bases. Looked up from germline, CDR1 is DFQATT and CDR2 is SNEGSKA (reference sequence). This CDR3 has 14 amino acids. The J segment lost 0 bases and the V segment lost 6 bases, leaving 6 bases of the junction unmatched. The CDR3 bases are TGCAGTGCCAGGCAGGGGGTTAGCACAGATACGCAGTATTTT. Protein: CSARQGVSTDTQYF.

The chain couples TRBV6-2 or TRBV6-3 to TRBJ1-1; D is perhaps TRBD1 (5 bases). Germline loops: CDR1 MNHEY, CDR2 SVGEGT. The CDR3 extends over 13 amino acids. V dropped 4 bases and J dropped 5 bases, with 11 bases sitting between them. CDR3 region: CASSSQGGTEAFF. In nucleotides, the CDR3 is TGTGCCAGCAGTTCCCAGGGTGGTACTGAAGCTTTCTTT.

Details on this clonotype: The junction does not match germline at one end; this may be a read error. The chain carries TRBV6-2 or TRBV6-3 and TRBJ1-2, with 8 bases that match TRBD1. Germline CDR1 and CDR2: MNHEY and SVGEGT. The CDR3 has 13 amino acids. CDR3 in amino acids: CASRMGQVYRYTF. Here the CDR3 DNA reads TGTGCCAGCAGAATGGGACAGGTCTATCGCTACACCTTC.

The chain couples TRBV7-9 to TRBJ1-1, with a weak D call TRBD1 (5 bases). CDR1 SEHNR and CDR2 FQNEAQ come from the germline V gene (reference sequence). The CDR3 spans 17 residues. Trimming removed 5 bases at V and 2 bases at J, with 21 bases between. CDR3 loop: CASSQSRAFGANTEAFF. In DNA form, the CDR3 reads TGTGCCAGCAGCCAATCGAGGGCGTTTGGGGCAAACACTGAAGCTTTCTTT.

This rearrangement joins TRBV7-9 to TRBJ1-2, with D possibly being TRBD1 (5 bases). The germline CDR1 and CDR2 sequences are SEHNR and FQNEAQ (reference sequence). This CDR3 is built from 17 residues. Trimming stripped 2 bases from V and 3 bases from J, with 19 bases between. The CDR3 loop is CASSLSPRQGRYYGYTF. CDR3 coding DNA: TGTGCCAGCAGCTTATCCCCGCGCCAGGGAAGGTACTATGGCTACACCTTC. Full variable domain (missing parts from reference TRBV7-9 and TRBJ1-2): DTGVSQNPRHKITKRGQNVTFRCDPISEHNRLYWYRQTLGQGPEFLTYFQNEAQLEKSRLLSDRFSAERPKGSFSTLEIQRTEQGDSAMYLCASSLSPRQGRYYGYTFGSGTRLTVV.

By share, this clonotype ranks as medium-sized (0.01 to 0.1%). CDR3 residues: CASSSTRGSYNEQFF. Here the CDR3 DNA reads TGTGCCAGCAGTTCGACCAGGGGCTCCTACAATGAGCAGTTCTTC. This sequence joins TRBV6-5 and TRBJ2-1; tentatively, D is TRBD1 (6 bases). The germline CDR1 and CDR2 sequences are MNHEY and SVGAGI. V lost 4 bases and J lost 0, with 10 bases in between. This CDR3 contains 15 residues.

This CDR3 reads CASSFGTGVGEQYF. In DNA form, the CDR3 reads TGTGCCAGCAGTTTCGGGACAGGGGTCGGCGAGCAGTACTTC. This rearrangement joins TRBV6-5 to TRBJ2-7, with 10 bases identical to TRBD1. This CDR3 spans 14 amino acids. Germline V CDR1 and CDR2: MNHEY, SVGAGI. J was trimmed by 6 bases and V by 4 bases; bases with no gene match: 6.

This clonotype was counted between two and nine times. V and J are TRBV12-3 or TRBV12-4 and TRBJ1-5, with unresolved D. Trimming took 1 base from V and 4 from J, leaving 5 bases between them. CDR3 length: 13 residues. The CDR3 DNA follows: TGTGCCAGCAGTTTAGACGGAAATCAGCCCCAGCATTTT. Its protein product is CASSLDGNQPQHF.

The V and J genes are TRBV7-2 and TRBJ1-4; 11 bases map to TRBD1. V shed 5 bases, J shed 8 bases, and the junction held 4 bases outside the gene matches. In germline, CDR1 is SGHTA, CDR2 FQGNSA. The CDR3 has 14 amino acids. The CDR3 is CASSHRTGGEKLFF. As DNA, the CDR3 is TGTGCCAGCAGCCACCGGACAGGGGGCGAAAAACTGTTTTTT. The full variable domain, with the rest looked up from reference TRBV7-2 and TRBJ1-4, is GAGVSQSPSNKVTEKGKDVELRCDPISGHTALYWYRQSLGQGLEFLIYFQGNSAPDKSGLPSDRFSAERTGGSVSTLTIQRTQQEDSAVYLCASSHRTGGEKLFFGSGTQLSVL.

This clonotype has just one count. The chain uses TRBV20-1 and TRBJ2-3, with 10 bases aligning to TRBD1. CDR1 is DFQATT and CDR2 is SNEGSKA in the germline V gene (reference sequence). Germline trimming cut 5 bases from V and 3 bases from J; bases unmatched to any gene: 8. This CDR3 spans 15 amino acids. The CDR3 nucleotides read TGCAGTGCTGGGCGCGGACAGGGGGTGACAGATACGCAGTATTTT. The encoded protein is CSAGRGQGVTDTQYF.

The chain is built from TRBV20-1 and TRBJ2-1; TRBD2 agrees at 12 bases. The CDR3 length is 14 residues. Germline V gene data show CDR1 as DFQATT and CDR2 as SNEGSKA (reference sequence). Germline trimming cut 6 bases from V and 3 bases from J; bases unmatched to any gene: 3. CDR3 DNA sequence: TGCAGTGCGCAGACTAGCGGGAGCTACAATGAGCAGTTCTTC. This codes for CSAQTSGSYNEQFF.

Here the CDR3 reads CATSRGGALNYGYTF. As DNA, the CDR3 is TGTGCCACCAGCAGAGGTGGGGCCTTAAACTATGGCTACACCTTC. The chain employs TRBV15 and TRBJ1-2, with a possible D match to TRBD1 (5 bases). This CDR3 is built from 15 residues. The germline gives CDR1 LNHNV, CDR2 YYDKDF (reference sequence). Trimming pared 1 base from V and 2 bases from J, leaving 11 bases between.